The 7 T cell receptor beta chains below come from one sample, sequenced in a study of T-cell reconstitution after alpha-beta-depleted transplantation in children. TCRbeta library construction was performed incorporating unique molecular identifiers. TCRdb independently ran MiXCR on the PCR reads; one entry per CDR3 protein. This sample has about 130,000 distinct CDR3 sequences, with roughly 9.7% found just once. Sequenced here: PBMCs, mostly from graft donor cells, sampled 180 days after TCRalphabeta/CD19-depleted stem cell transplant. Every receptor here comes from a girl in the first two years of life who had a stem cell transplant for combined immunodeficiency, so the T cells may come from the graft donor.

This clonotype was detected ten times or more. The V and J genes are TRBV12-3 or TRBV12-4 and TRBJ2-1; D is unclear. This CDR3 has 14 residues. V shed 7 bases and J shed 3 bases, with 13 bases lying between them. The CDR3 here is CASIPFFNYNEQFF. The DNA for the CDR3 is TGTGCCAGCATCCCCTTTTTCAACTACAATGAGCAGTTCTTC.

This clonotype was observed many times. The CDR3 DNA reads TGCAGTGCTAGGGTACAGGGAAGGACCGGGGAGCTGTTTTTT. Translating gives CSARVQGRTGELFF. The chain recombines TRBV20-1 with TRBJ2-2; D possibly corresponds to TRBD1 (6 bases). Germline lookup yields CDR1 DFQATT and CDR2 SNEGSKA (reference sequence). The V gene lost 3 bases and the J gene lost 5 bases, with 13 bases spanning the gap. The CDR3 sequence is 14 residues long.

The genes are TRBV10-3 and TRBJ2-1, with TRBD2 matching 9 bases. The CDR3 runs to 15 residues. The germline CDR1 and CDR2 sequences are ENHRY and SYGVKD. The junction had 6 bases not matched to a gene; V was cut back by 9 bases and J by 0 bases. DNA for the CDR3: TGTGCCATTTCAAGCGGGAGGAGCTCCTACAATGAGCAGTTCTTC. Encoded protein: CAISSGRSSYNEQFF.

This clonotype was found a few times. The chain recombines TRBV5-5 with TRBJ1-5; the D gene is possibly TRBD1 (6 bases). The CDR3 covers 15 residues. The V end lost 5 bases, the J end lost 2 bases, and 14 bases lay between the germline ends. Germline values: CDR1 SGHKS, CDR2 YYEKEE (reference sequence). In DNA, the CDR3 is TGTGCCAGCAGTGAACAGGGTACGGGCAATCAGCCCCAGCATTTT. Translated: CASSEQGTGNQPQHF.

The chain couples TRBV11-2 to TRBJ1-1; TRBD1 is a possible D gene (6 bases). V dropped 7 bases and J dropped 2 bases, with 17 bases sitting between them. The length of the CDR3 is 15 residues. Germline lookup yields CDR1 SGHAT and CDR2 FQNNGV. Here the CDR3 DNA reads TGTGCCAGCACTGCCCTTGGACAGTATAACACTGAAGCTTTCTTT. Its protein product is CASTALGQYNTEAFF.

This clonotype came up a few times. The chain uses TRBV7-8 and TRBJ2-2; weak D call: TRBD2 (6 bases). Trimming left V 3 bases short and J 0 bases short, with 8 bases between. This CDR3 is 15 amino acids long. CDR1 is SGHVS, CDR2 FQNEAQ, per germline. DNA for the CDR3: TGTGCCAGCAGCTTCCGGGAGACGAACACCGGGGAGCTGTTTTTT. It specifies CASSFRETNTGELFF.

This clonotype was seen only a few times. This rearrangement joins TRBV7-2 to TRBJ2-7; 7 nucleotides line up with TRBD2. V gave up 0 bases and J gave up 2 bases; unmatched junction bases: 4. The CDR3 contains 15 residues. Germline V lookup: CDR1 SGHTA, CDR2 FQGNSA. The CDR3 DNA follows: TGTGCCAGCAGCTTAGCGAGCGGGACGACCTACGAGCAGTACTTC. Translation: CASSLASGTTYEQYF.